These 10 T cell receptor beta chains share one sample of origin, sequenced in a study of beta chain features in type 1 diabetes. Every isolated RNA sample was fully reverse transcribed, so sequencing captured expressed TCRB transcripts. Assay used: immunoSEQ multiplex PCR; TCRdb lists only in-frame clones, some missing. The top ten clones hold 1% of a sample with around 290,000 clones, 7.5% to 9.5% of them seen once. The material sequenced was central memory CD4+ T cells from blood. All receptors derive from a woman aged 18 to 35 in good health.

Only a few counts were recorded for this clone. The gene calls are TRBV5-1 and TRBJ2-7, with 7 bases that match TRBD2. This CDR3 has 15 residues. Unmatched junction bases numbered 12, after V lost 5 bases and J lost 4 bases. Germline V CDR1 and CDR2: SGHRS, YFSETQ. DNA for the CDR3: TGCGCCAGCAGTTACCGAAGGGCGGGAGAGTACGAGCAGTACTTC. Its protein is CASSYRRAGEYEQYF.

The chain is built from TRBV6-5 and TRBJ1-4; D not resolved. CDR3 length: 13 amino acids. V was clipped by 7 bases and J by 6 bases, with 12 bases between them. Germline V gene sequence: CDR1 MNHEY, CDR2 SVGAGI. DNA of the CDR3: TGTGCCAGCACCGATAGACCCGATGAAAAACTGTTTTTT. Its protein is CASTDRPDEKLFF.

This clone turned up a few times. The chain links TRBV6-1 to TRBJ2-7; the D is unclear. The V gene's germline CDR1 is MNHNS and CDR2 SASEGT. Trimming took off 6 bases at V and 5 bases at J, with 14 bases between the two ends. This CDR3 has 13 residues. The DNA of the CDR3 is TGTGCCAGCAGCCGTGCCGAGGCACACGAGCAGTACGTC. Translation: CASSRAEAHEQYV.

This clone showed up many times. Other DNA sequences from this sample encode an identical CDR3 as well. V usage is TRBV28 and J usage is TRBJ2-7, with D uncertain. Trimming pared 6 bases from V and 3 bases from J, leaving 9 bases between. Germline V gene data show CDR1 as MDHEN and CDR2 as SYDVKM. The CDR3 extends over 12 amino acids. The CDR3 spells CASSLTGYEQYV. CDR3 nucleotide sequence: TGTGCCAGCAGCCTCACCGGCTACGAGCAGTACGTC.

In its sample, this clone was seen many times. The chain couples TRBV30 to TRBJ1-4; tentatively, D is TRBD1 (6 bases). Trimming took off 1 base at V and 11 bases at J, with 11 bases between the two ends. This CDR3 region has 12 residues. CDR1 is GTSNPN, CDR2 SVGIG, per germline (reference sequence). The CDR3 bases are TGTGCCTGGAGTGAGAGGGGGGGGAAACTGTTTTTT. Its protein is CAWSERGGKLFF.

The CDR3 nucleotides read TGTGCCAGCAGCCGTCTTCCGGGACAGGAAAGCACAGATACGCAGTATTTT. Amino acid sequence: CASSRLPGQESTDTQYF. This sequence joins TRBV4-2 and TRBJ2-3; 8 bases match TRBD1. CDR1 and CDR2 from the germline V gene are LGHNA and YNFKEQ. V trimming: 4 bases; J trimming: 0 bases; junction bases outside the gene matches: 9. The CDR3 runs to 17 residues.

V usage is TRBV6-5 and J usage is TRBJ1-6; 7 bases match TRBD1. The CDR3 is 15 amino acids. V shed 7 bases and J 9 bases; nucleotides not matched to a gene: 12. The germline gives CDR1 MNHEY, CDR2 SVGAGI. The CDR3 coding sequence is TGTGCCAGCACCAACGGACAGGTTAATGGTTCACCCCTCCACTTT. The encoded protein is CASTNGQVNGSPLHF.

This clone has only a few counts. The chain couples TRBV7-3 to TRBJ2-2; D is unresolved. V shed 5 bases and J shed 1 base, with 8 bases lying between them. The CDR3 runs to 14 residues. CDR1 and CDR2 (germline): SGHTA, FQGTGA. CDR3 residues: CASSPQQNTGELFF. CDR3 DNA sequence: TGTGCCAGCAGCCCTCAGCAGAACACCGGGGAGCTGTTTTTT.

This clone was seen a few times. The rearrangement uses TRBV6-6 and TRBJ1-2; a possible D gene is TRBD1 (6 bases). Per germline, CDR1 MNHNY and CDR2 SVGAGI (reference sequence). V lost 5 bases and J lost 5, with 18 bases in between. There are 15 residues in the CDR3. Here the CDR3 reads CASSPGDTKDYGYTF. The CDR3 DNA reads TGTGCCAGCAGTCCGGGGGACACGAAAGATTATGGCTACACCTTC.

The V and J genes are TRBV1 and TRBJ2-3; the table's D gene call, TRBD2, was not cross checked with the DNA. TRBV1 is recorded as a pseudogene. The CDR3 consists of 14 residues. CDR3 in DNA: TGCACCAGCAGCCGAAGCGGGAGTACAGATACGCAGTATTTT. The encoded protein is CTSSRSGSTDTQYF.